This T cell receptor beta chain was recorded in a study of blood T cell repertoires in COVID-19. The CDR3 length is 15 residues. Germline V CDR1 and CDR2: SGHDN, FVKESK. Trimming stripped 6 bases from V and 4 bases from J, with 16 bases between. This clone was seen just once. Data came from immunoSEQ multiplex PCR; TCRdb stores just in-frame clones and leaves some out. The sample includes about 170,000 clones, about 81% of them seen just once. This clonotype was obtained from a woman aged 70 to 79 with acute or convalescent COVID-19. The sample taken for sequencing was peripheral blood. This sequence joins TRBV14 and TRBJ1-3; D remains unclear. The CDR3 here is CASSPRLDFGNTIYF. CDR3 DNA: TGTGCCAGCAGTCCAAGGTTGGACTTCGGAAACACCATATATTTT. Complete variable domain (other parts from reference TRBV14 and TRBJ1-3): EAGVTQFPSHSVIEKGQTVTLRCDPISGHDNLYWYRRVMGKEIKFLLHFVKESKQDESGMPNNRFLAERTGGTYSTLKVQPAELEDSGVYFCASSPRLDFGNTIYFGEGSWLTVV.